Listed below are T cell receptor beta chains from one sample, sequenced in a study of beta chain features in type 1 diabetes. Only in-frame clones appear in the TCRdb table, and some are missing; sequencing was by immunoSEQ multiplex PCR. The repertoire consists of around 340,000 clones, with about 20% occurring once and the leading ten covering under 0.05%. The sequenced sample was naive CD4+ T cells from blood. The source is a woman younger than 30 in good health. Both conserved end residues are part of each CDR3. The D gene is left open where the match is weak. Expanded clones get a size class; other rows say once, few or many, or leave the size out.

d_call: NA; v_call: TRBV4-1; j_call: TRBJ2-3; clone_size: few; cdr3_nt: TGCGCCAGCAGCCAAAGGCAGGGCCCAGATACGCAGTATTTT; cdr3_aa: CASSQRQGPDTQYF
d_call: NA; v_call: TRBV9; j_call: TRBJ1-2; clone_size: NA; cdr3_nt: TGTGCCAGCAGCGTCGACAGAGACTATGGCTACACCTTC; cdr3_aa: CASSVDRDYGYTF
d_call: TRBD1; v_call: TRBV7-6; j_call: TRBJ2-2; clone_size: few; cdr3_nt: TGTGCCAGCAGCCTCGGACAGGGCACCGGGGAGCTGTTTTTT; cdr3_aa: CASSLGQGTGELFF
d_call: TRBD1; v_call: TRBV4-1; j_call: TRBJ2-6; clone_size: NA; cdr3_nt: TGCGCCAGCAGCCAATTTTTACGGCAGGGGGTAGCTGGGGCCAACGTCCTGACTTTC; cdr3_aa: CASSQFLRQGVAGANVLTF
d_call: TRBD2; v_call: TRBV27; j_call: TRBJ2-7; clone_size: few; cdr3_nt: TGTGCCAGCAGTTCGCGCGGACTAGCGGAATACGAGCAGTACTTC; cdr3_aa: CASSSRGLAEYEQYF
d_call: TRBD1; v_call: TRBV5-1; j_call: TRBJ1-2; clone_size: NA; cdr3_nt: TGCGCCAGCAGCCCGGACAGGGATGGCTACACCTTC; cdr3_aa: CASSPDRDGYTF
d_call: NA; v_call: TRBV18; j_call: TRBJ2-1; clone_size: NA; cdr3_nt: TGTGCCAGCTCACCACCTAGTAATGCCATCTACAATGAGCAGTTCTTC; cdr3_aa: CASSPPSNAIYNEQFF
d_call: NA; v_call: TRBV9; j_call: TRBJ2-1; clone_size: NA; cdr3_nt: TGTGCCAGCAGCCTAGGGGCGAGCTCCTACAATGAGCAGTTCTTC; cdr3_aa: CASSLGASSYNEQFF
d_call: TRBD1; v_call: TRBV23-1; j_call: TRBJ2-7; clone_size: NA; cdr3_nt: TGCGCCAGCAGTCAATCGGCCTCGGGACAGGGTTTCGTCTGCGAGCAGTACTTC; cdr3_aa: CASSQSASGQGFVCEQYF
d_call: NA; v_call: TRBV29-1; j_call: TRBJ1-1; clone_size: few; cdr3_nt: TGCAGCGTTTTGCAGGGGAACACTGAAGCTTTCTTT; cdr3_aa: CSVLQGNTEAFF
d_call: NA; v_call: TRBV30; j_call: TRBJ1-4; clone_size: NA; cdr3_nt: TGTGCCTGGAGGCAAAATACCGGGAGAGAAAAACTGTTTTTT; cdr3_aa: CAWRQNTGREKLFF
d_call: TRBD2; v_call: TRBV4-1; j_call: TRBJ2-1; clone_size: few; cdr3_nt: TGCGCCAGCAGCCAAATAGCGGGAGGGCGGGGTGAGCAGTTCTTC; cdr3_aa: CASSQIAGGRGEQFF
d_call: NA; v_call: TRBV7-9; j_call: TRBJ2-2; clone_size: NA; cdr3_nt: TGTGCCAGTGGGGAGGTCACCGGGGAGCTGTTTTTT; cdr3_aa: CASGEVTGELFF
d_call: TRBD2; v_call: TRBV27; j_call: TRBJ2-3; clone_size: few; cdr3_nt: TGTGCCAGCAGCCCGGGACTAGCGGCCACAGATACGCAGTATTTT; cdr3_aa: CASSPGLAATDTQYF
d_call: NA; v_call: TRBV10-3; j_call: TRBJ2-1; clone_size: NA; cdr3_nt: TGTGCCATCAGTGAATCAGGTAGCTCCTACAATGAGCAGTTCTTC; cdr3_aa: CAISESGSSYNEQFF
d_call: NA; v_call: TRBV18; j_call: TRBJ2-5; clone_size: few; cdr3_nt: TGTGCCAGCTCAACTGTCCCAGAGACCCAGTACTTC; cdr3_aa: CASSTVPETQYF
d_call: TRBD1; v_call: TRBV4-1; j_call: TRBJ2-4; clone_size: few; cdr3_nt: TGCGCCAGCAGCCAACCCAGGGGGCCAGGGGCCAAAAACATTCAGTACTTC; cdr3_aa: CASSQPRGPGAKNIQYF
d_call: NA; v_call: TRBV5-6; j_call: TRBJ1-1; clone_size: NA; cdr3_nt: TGTGCCAGCAGCTTGGGGCATCAGAACACTGAAGCTTTCTTT; cdr3_aa: CASSLGHQNTEAFF
d_call: TRBD1; v_call: TRBV30; j_call: TRBJ1-2; clone_size: NA; cdr3_nt: TGTGCCTGGGGACAGGGGAACTATGGCTACACCTTC; cdr3_aa: CAWGQGNYGYTF
d_call: NA; v_call: TRBV18; j_call: TRBJ1-5; clone_size: NA; cdr3_nt: TGTGCCAGCTCACCCCAGGGAGGGAAGAATCAGCCCCAGCATTTT; cdr3_aa: CASSPQGGKNQPQHF
d_call: NA; v_call: TRBV13; j_call: TRBJ2-4; clone_size: few; cdr3_nt: TGTGCCAGCAGACCACCGGGTGGGGCCAAAAACATTCAGTACTTC; cdr3_aa: CASRPPGGAKNIQYF
d_call: NA; v_call: TRBV5-1; j_call: TRBJ1-1; clone_size: few; cdr3_nt: TGCGCCAGCAGCTTGGGGGGCAGGAACACTGAAGCTTTCTTT; cdr3_aa: CASSLGGRNTEAFF
d_call: TRBD1; v_call: TRBV2; j_call: TRBJ1-5; clone_size: few; cdr3_nt: TGTGCCAGCAGTTACAGGGGTGGCAATCAGCCCCAGCATTTT; cdr3_aa: CASSYRGGNQPQHF
d_call: NA; v_call: TRBV4-1; j_call: TRBJ2-5; clone_size: NA; cdr3_nt: TGCGCCAGCAGCCAGTGGGACTTCCAAGAGACCCAGTACTTC; cdr3_aa: CASSQWDFQETQYF
d_call: NA; v_call: TRBV27; j_call: TRBJ1-1; clone_size: NA; cdr3_nt: TGTGCCAGCAAGGATCAAGGAGTGAACACTGAAGCTTTCTTT; cdr3_aa: CASKDQGVNTEAFF
d_call: NA; v_call: TRBV30; j_call: TRBJ1-5; clone_size: NA; cdr3_nt: TGTGCCTGGAGTAGGGAGGGCAATCAGCCCCAGCATTTT; cdr3_aa: CAWSREGNQPQHF
d_call: TRBD1; v_call: TRBV2; j_call: TRBJ1-2; clone_size: NA; cdr3_nt: TGTGCCAGCAGGGGACAGGGGTACTATGGCTACACCTTC; cdr3_aa: CASRGQGYYGYTF
d_call: NA; v_call: TRBV5-6; j_call: TRBJ1-4; clone_size: few; cdr3_nt: TGTGCCAGCAGCCCTGACAGTGTTAATGAAAAACTGTTTTTT; cdr3_aa: CASSPDSVNEKLFF
d_call: TRBD1; v_call: TRBV6-5; j_call: TRBJ1-5; clone_size: NA; cdr3_nt: TGTGCCAGCAGTCGGACAGGGGGCAATCAGCCCCAGCATTTT; cdr3_aa: CASSRTGGNQPQHF
d_call: NA; v_call: TRBV30; j_call: TRBJ1-2; clone_size: NA; cdr3_nt: TGTGCCTGGAGTAGGGAGTTCGCTAACTATGGCTACACCTTC; cdr3_aa: CAWSREFANYGYTF
d_call: TRBD2; v_call: TRBV19; j_call: TRBJ2-1; clone_size: few; cdr3_nt: TGTGCCAGTAGTCACCGCTGGGAGGGTAACTACAATGAGCAGTTCTTC; cdr3_aa: CASSHRWEGNYNEQFF
d_call: TRBD2; v_call: TRBV15; j_call: TRBJ2-1; clone_size: few; cdr3_nt: TGTGCCACCAGCAGGGACCGGGGGGGAGCTCGGAATGAGCAGTTCTTC; cdr3_aa: CATSRDRGGARNEQFF
d_call: TRBD2; v_call: TRBV9; j_call: TRBJ2-3; clone_size: NA; cdr3_nt: TGTGCCAGCAGCCCACAAGTAGCGGGAGTGGGCACAGATACGCAGTATTTT; cdr3_aa: CASSPQVAGVGTDTQYF
d_call: TRBD2; v_call: TRBV2; j_call: TRBJ2-1; clone_size: NA; cdr3_nt: TGTGCCAGCAGTCCCCTAGCGGCCTCCTACAATGAGCAGTTCTTC; cdr3_aa: CASSPLAASYNEQFF
d_call: TRBD2; v_call: TRBV29-1; j_call: TRBJ2-3; clone_size: few; cdr3_nt: TGCAGCGTTGCGCCCTTAACTAGCGCAGATACGCAGTATTTT; cdr3_aa: CSVAPLTSADTQYF
d_call: TRBD1; v_call: TRBV29-1; j_call: TRBJ1-2; clone_size: few; cdr3_nt: TGCAGCGCCTCAGGGGGCACCTATGGCTACACCTTC; cdr3_aa: CSASGGTYGYTF
d_call: NA; v_call: TRBV5-4; j_call: TRBJ2-6; clone_size: NA; cdr3_nt: TGTGCCAGCAGCCTCAGGGCCTCTGGGGCCAACGTCCTGACTTTC; cdr3_aa: CASSLRASGANVLTF
d_call: TRBD1; v_call: TRBV29-1; j_call: TRBJ2-6; clone_size: NA; cdr3_nt: TGCAGCGCCAGGGACAGAGCCGGGGCCAACGTCCTGACTTTC; cdr3_aa: CSARDRAGANVLTF
d_call: TRBD1; v_call: TRBV2; j_call: TRBJ1-5; clone_size: NA; cdr3_nt: TGTGCCAGCAGTGACCCACAGGGGCGCAATCAGCCCCAGCATTTT; cdr3_aa: CASSDPQGRNQPQHF
d_call: TRBD1; v_call: TRBV30; j_call: TRBJ1-2; clone_size: NA; cdr3_nt: TGTGCCTGGAGTAGAGCCGGGACAGGGGATGGCTACACCTTC; cdr3_aa: CAWSRAGTGDGYTF
d_call: TRBD1; v_call: TRBV6-5; j_call: TRBJ1-2; clone_size: NA; cdr3_nt: TGTGCCAGCAGTTACAAGGGACAGGGAAATGGCTACACCTTC; cdr3_aa: CASSYKGQGNGYTF
d_call: NA; v_call: TRBV10-3; j_call: TRBJ1-1; clone_size: NA; cdr3_nt: TGTGCCATCAAGGTTGACAAAGGGGCCGACACCAGGAACACTGAAGCTTTCTTT; cdr3_aa: CAIKVDKGADTRNTEAFF
d_call: TRBD2; v_call: TRBV7-2; j_call: TRBJ2-3; clone_size: few; cdr3_nt: TGTGCCAGCAGCTTTCTAGGACTAGCGAGAGATACGCAGTATTTT; cdr3_aa: CASSFLGLARDTQYF
d_call: NA; v_call: TRBV12-5; j_call: TRBJ2-1; clone_size: few; cdr3_nt: TGTGCTAGTGGCCGGGACACGAGCTCCTACAATGAGCAGTTCTTC; cdr3_aa: CASGRDTSSYNEQFF
d_call: NA; v_call: TRBV7-2; j_call: TRBJ2-3; clone_size: NA; cdr3_nt: TGTGCCAGCAGCCAAGGGGCGGTTCTTGGGACGCAGTATTTT; cdr3_aa: CASSQGAVLGTQYF
d_call: NA; v_call: TRBV5-4; j_call: TRBJ1-2; clone_size: few; cdr3_nt: TGTGCCAGCAGCCAGGGTGGCGGATCCTATGGCTACACCTTC; cdr3_aa: CASSQGGGSYGYTF
d_call: NA; v_call: TRBV7-9; j_call: TRBJ2-1; clone_size: few; cdr3_nt: TGTGCCAGCAGCCAGGGTAGCAGAGCATACAATGAGCAGTTCTTC; cdr3_aa: CASSQGSRAYNEQFF
d_call: TRBD1; v_call: TRBV6-4; j_call: TRBJ1-2; clone_size: NA; cdr3_nt: TGTGCCAGCAGTGTTCGACAGGGGACGAGCGGCTACACCTTC; cdr3_aa: CASSVRQGTSGYTF
d_call: TRBD1; v_call: TRBV5-4; j_call: TRBJ1-1; clone_size: NA; cdr3_nt: TGTGCCAGCAACCCGACAGGGCATGTCAACACTGAAGCTTTCTTT; cdr3_aa: CASNPTGHVNTEAFF
d_call: TRBD2; v_call: TRBV5-4; j_call: TRBJ2-3; clone_size: NA; cdr3_nt: TGTGCCAGCAGCTTGGCTAGCGGAGCAACAGATACGCAGTATTTT; cdr3_aa: CASSLASGATDTQYF
d_call: TRBD2; v_call: TRBV11-3; j_call: TRBJ2-3; clone_size: NA; cdr3_nt: TGTGCCAGCAGTGGGGGACTAGCGAAAGGTCGGAGGACAGATACGCAGTATTTT; cdr3_aa: CASSGGLAKGRRTDTQYF
d_call: NA; v_call: TRBV29-1; j_call: TRBJ1-2; clone_size: few; cdr3_nt: TGCAGCGTTCGGACAGTCAACTATGGCTACACCTTC; cdr3_aa: CSVRTVNYGYTF
d_call: NA; v_call: TRBV20-1; j_call: TRBJ1-2; clone_size: NA; cdr3_nt: TGCAGTGCTCGGGTCGGGGAAGGCTACACCTTC; cdr3_aa: CSARVGEGYTF
d_call: NA; v_call: TRBV7-9; j_call: TRBJ2-3; clone_size: few; cdr3_nt: TGTGCCAGCAGCTTAAGTCTAAGCATAGATACGCAGTATTTT; cdr3_aa: CASSLSLSIDTQYF
d_call: NA; v_call: TRBV6-5; j_call: TRBJ1-5; clone_size: NA; cdr3_nt: TGTGCCAGCAGTTACTCACTCACAGTCAATCAGCCCCAGCATTTT; cdr3_aa: CASSYSLTVNQPQHF
d_call: TRBD1; v_call: TRBV2; j_call: TRBJ2-7; clone_size: NA; cdr3_nt: TGTGCCAGCAAGCGGGACAGGGATCACTACGAGCAGTACTTC; cdr3_aa: CASKRDRDHYEQYF
d_call: NA; v_call: TRBV9; j_call: TRBJ2-7; clone_size: few; cdr3_nt: TGTGCCAGCAGCTCCCACTACGAGCAGTACTTC; cdr3_aa: CASSSHYEQYF
d_call: TRBD1; v_call: TRBV18; j_call: TRBJ1-1; clone_size: NA; cdr3_nt: TGTGCCAGCTCACCACGAGGAACAGGGGTGAACACTGAAGCTTTCTTT; cdr3_aa: CASSPRGTGVNTEAFF
d_call: TRBD1; v_call: TRBV7-6; j_call: TRBJ1-2; clone_size: NA; cdr3_nt: TGTGCCAGCAGCCGCTGGACAGGGGAGGGCTATGGCTACACCTTC; cdr3_aa: CASSRWTGEGYGYTF
d_call: TRBD2; v_call: TRBV6-5; j_call: TRBJ2-1; clone_size: NA; cdr3_nt: TGTGCCAGCAGTTACTCCGGGACTATCTACAATGAGCAGTTCTTC; cdr3_aa: CASSYSGTIYNEQFF